The 30 T cell receptor beta chains listed next were all sequenced from one sample in a study of blood T cell repertoires in COVID-19. Some clones are missing from TCRdb's copy, which holds only in-frame ones; the method was immunoSEQ multiplex PCR. The sample records 75,000 to 90,000 clones, 90% being singletons. The sequenced sample was peripheral blood. The receptors come from a woman aged 50 to 60 in a cohort sampled during active COVID-19.

This sequence joins TRBV2 and TRBJ2-2, with 10 positions matching TRBD1. Trimming took 1 base from V and 6 from J; bases not matched to a gene: 2. Germline CDR1 is SNHLY and CDR2 is FYNNEI. CDR3 length: 15 residues. This CDR3 is CASSEGGQGAGELFF. The CDR3 DNA follows: TGTGCCAGCAGTGAAGGTGGACAGGGGGCCGGGGAGCTGTTTTTT.

The rearrangement joins TRBV28 to TRBJ1-6; 8 nucleotides align to TRBD1. In germline, CDR1 is MDHEN, CDR2 SYDVKM. This CDR3 is 14 amino acids long. V lost 2 bases to trimming and J lost 9 bases; unmatched junction nucleotides: 3. CDR3 DNA: TGTGCCAGCAGTTTAGGGACAGGAGGTTCACCCCTCCACTTT. It is translated as CASSLGTGGSPLHF.

The chain combines TRBV6-5 with TRBJ2-7; no definite D call. Germline assignment: CDR1 MNHEY and CDR2 SVGAGI. CDR3 length: 13 amino acids. V was trimmed by 7 bases and J by 0 bases, leaving 10 bases between them. DNA for the CDR3: TGTGCCAGCACTTCAGGTCTCTCCTACGAGCAGTACTTC. This translates into CASTSGLSYEQYF.

V gene TRBV29-1 combines with J gene TRBJ1-1; perhaps TRBD1 as D (6 bases). V lost 3 bases and J lost 7, with 21 bases in between. Germline V CDR1 and CDR2: SQVTM, ANQGSEA. The CDR3 totals 15 residues. DNA for the CDR3: TGCAGCGTTGAGGGGGCAGGGACACAAACGTTTGAAGCTTTCTTT. Translating gives CSVEGAGTQTFEAFF.

CDR3 region: CASSLTGGAPRLAGTQETQYF. CDR3 coding DNA: TGTGCCAGCAGCTTAACAGGGGGGGCCCCAAGGCTAGCGGGAACCCAAGAGACCCAGTACTTC. The J gene is TRBJ2-5, the V gene TRBV7-3; 9 bases line up with TRBD2. This CDR3 spans 21 amino acids. Unmatched junction bases numbered 18, after V lost 0 bases and J lost 1 base. CDR1 is SGHTA and CDR2 is FQGTGA in the germline V gene.

The genes are TRBV9 and TRBJ1-2; no firm D call. V was trimmed by 2 bases and J by 2 bases, leaving 10 bases between them. The CDR3 length is 14 residues. In germline, CDR1 is SGDLS, CDR2 YYNGEE. The CDR3 sequence is CASSVETLNYGYTF. CDR3 bases: TGTGCCAGCAGCGTTGAGACACTGAACTATGGCTACACCTTC.

The chain links TRBV19 to TRBJ2-7; TRBD2 aligns across 10 bases. The ends lost 4 bases at V and 2 bases at J; junction bases unmatched: 14. CDR3 size: 18 residues. Germline CDR1 LNHDA, CDR2 SQIVND (reference sequence). Here the CDR3 DNA reads TGTGCCAGTAGTACGGTTAGGGTCGGACTAGCGGATACCTACGAGCAGTACTTC. Translating it yields CASSTVRVGLADTYEQYF.

The rearrangement joins TRBV7-2 to TRBJ2-7; no firm D call. In germline, CDR1 is SGHTA, CDR2 FQGNSA. CDR3 length: 14 residues. Trimming pared 2 bases from V and 2 bases from J, leaving 10 bases between. The CDR3 DNA follows: TGTGCCAGCAGCTTACCCCGGGTAGCCTACGAGCAGTACTTC. This translates into CASSLPRVAYEQYF. The complete variable domain, with remaining parts taken from reference TRBV7-2 and TRBJ2-7, reads GAGVSQSPSNKVTEKGKDVELRCDPISGHTALYWYRQSLGQGLEFLIYFQGNSAPDKSGLPSDRFSAERTGGSVSTLTIQRTQQEDSAVYLCASSLPRVAYEQYFGPGTRLTVT.

CDR3 region: CAWSVGQSSYNSPLHF. CDR3 DNA sequence: TGTGCCTGGAGTGTAGGACAGTCCAGCTATAATTCACCCCTCCACTTT. The chain links TRBV30 to TRBJ1-6; D possibly corresponds to TRBD1 (6 bases). Looked up from germline, CDR1 is GTSNPN and CDR2 is SVGIG (reference sequence). Trimming removed 0 bases at V and 3 bases at J, with 12 bases between. This CDR3 comprises 16 residues.

The gene calls are TRBV5-1 and TRBJ2-4; TRBD1 matches 9 bases. V trimming: 0 bases; J trimming: 5 bases; junction bases outside the gene matches: 3. The length of the CDR3 is 15 residues. Per germline, CDR1 SGHRS and CDR2 YFSETQ. The CDR3 sequence is CASSLVGDRENIQYF. CDR3 bases: TGCGCCAGCAGCTTGGTAGGGGACAGGGAAAACATTCAGTACTTC.

V is TRBV5-1 and J is TRBJ2-1; 8 bases line up with TRBD2. V dropped 3 bases and J dropped 3; count of bases not matched to a gene: 8. Germline V CDR1 and CDR2: SGHRS, YFSETQ. The CDR3 is made up of 16 amino acids. The CDR3 is CASSSRGSGIYNEQFF. Written as DNA, the CDR3 is TGCGCCAGCAGCTCCCGGGGTAGCGGGATCTACAATGAGCAGTTCTTC.

This sequence joins TRBV7-9 and TRBJ2-3; unclear D gene. CDR3 length: 16 residues. V was pared by 5 bases and J by 3 bases, with 18 bases between. Germline V lookup: CDR1 SEHNR, CDR2 FQNEAQ (reference sequence). In DNA form, the CDR3 reads TGTGCCAGCAGCCTCCTCCGGCTAGGAAGTACAGATACGCAGTATTTT. Translated: CASSLLRLGSTDTQYF.

The chain links TRBV24-1 to TRBJ1-2; 10 bases fit TRBD1. This CDR3 has 17 residues. V lost 2 bases to trimming and J lost 0 bases; unmatched junction nucleotides: 5. Germline CDR1 KGHDR, CDR2 SFDVKD. The CDR3 sequence is CATSDSGTGAANYGYTF. The DNA for the CDR3 is TGTGCCACCAGTGATTCCGGGACAGGGGCTGCTAACTATGGCTACACCTTC.

V and J are TRBV10-1 and TRBJ2-1, with D unresolved. The CDR3 is 13 residues long. V was shortened by 4 bases and J by 5 bases, with 9 bases between the two germline ends. Germline lookup yields CDR1 WNHNN and CDR2 SYGVQD (reference sequence). CDR3 DNA sequence: TGCGCCAGCAGTGCCCAACTTGACAATGAGCAGTTCTTC. This codes for CASSAQLDNEQFF.

This rearrangement joins TRBV4-1 to TRBJ2-7; TRBD2 matches at 13 bases. This CDR3 is 16 amino acids long. The V and J ends lost 7 bases and 4 bases, in that order; junction bases with no gene match: 10. Germline V gives CDR1 MGHRA, CDR2 YSYEKL. The CDR3 reads CASIGTSGMIEYEQYF. The DNA for the CDR3 is TGCGCCAGCATCGGGACTAGCGGGATGATCGAATACGAGCAGTACTTC.

Of note for this clone: One end of the junction fails to match germline, which may point to a read error. Other DNA sequences in the sample encode the same CDR3. The chain uses TRBV5-1 and TRBJ2-1; no reliable D call. The CDR3 covers 14 residues. Germline-derived CDR1 and CDR2 are SGHRS and YFSETQ. CDR3: CASSMESSYNEQFF. CDR3 coding DNA: TGTGCCAGCAGCATGGAGAGCTCCTACAATGAGCAGTTCTTC.

Only a few counts were recorded for this clone. J is TRBJ1-5 and V is TRBV9; a possible D gene is TRBD1 (5 bases). Per the germline V gene, CDR1 is SGDLS and CDR2 is YYNGEE. The CDR3 is 17 residues long. Trimming removed 8 bases from V and 4 bases from J, with 25 bases in between. The CDR3 protein is CARGRKNDRQLNQPQHF. The CDR3 bases are TGTGCCAGAGGCCGTAAGAACGACCGACAGCTAAATCAGCCCCAGCATTTT.

The rearrangement joins TRBV27 to TRBJ2-7; TRBD1 matches 7 bases. J was trimmed by 0 bases and V by 6 bases; bases with no gene match: 8. The CDR3 is 15 amino acids. Germline-derived CDR1 and CDR2 are MNHEY and SMNVEV (reference sequence). CDR3 amino acids: CASRKTGSFSYEQYF. The CDR3 nucleotides are TGTGCCAGCAGAAAGACAGGGAGTTTCTCCTACGAGCAGTACTTC.

The chain carries TRBV10-3 and TRBJ2-1; D unresolved. The V end was cut by 0 bases, the J end by 8 bases, with 11 bases between. Germline V CDR1 and CDR2: ENHRY, SYGVKD. There are 14 residues in the CDR3. CDR3 region: CAISESGVNHEQFF. The CDR3 bases are TGTGCCATCAGTGAGTCCGGTGTTAATCATGAGCAGTTCTTC.

The chain couples TRBV7-8 to TRBJ2-3; 10 nucleotides line up with TRBD1. Germline CDR1 SGHVS, CDR2 FQNEAQ. The CDR3 covers 17 residues. V lost 1 base to trimming and J lost 1 base; unmatched junction nucleotides: 5. CDR3 DNA: TGTGCCAGCAGCTTAGGATCCGGGACAGGGGGCACAGATACGCAGTATTTT. It is translated as CASSLGSGTGGTDTQYF.

CDR3 amino acids: CASSPQGGNQPQHF. The CDR3 DNA sequence: TGTGCCAGCAGCCCACAGGGAGGGAATCAGCCCCAGCATTTT. This chain links TRBV3-1 (or the pseudogene TRBV3-2) with TRBJ1-5; a weak D match, TRBD1 (6 bases). V lost 4 bases to trimming and J lost 4 bases, with 11 bases between them. CDR3 size: 14 residues. Germline assignment: CDR1 LGHDT and CDR2 YNNKEL (reference sequence).

The CDR3 DNA follows: TGTGCCAGCAGTCCCAGCGGGAGAGACAATGAGCAGTTCTTC. Its protein is CASSPSGRDNEQFF. The chain carries TRBV27 and TRBJ2-1; the match to TRBD2 covers 8 bases. The CDR3 extends over 14 amino acids. The V gene's germline CDR1 is MNHEY and CDR2 SMNVEV (reference sequence). Germline trimming cut 5 bases from V and 5 bases from J; bases unmatched to any gene: 5.

V usage is TRBV6-6 and J usage is TRBJ2-2; D is uncertain. This CDR3 has 15 amino acids. CDR1 is MNHNY and CDR2 is SVGAGI in the germline V gene (reference sequence). V lost 4 bases to trimming and J lost 1 base, with 10 bases between them. CDR3 sequence: CASSLLELNTGELFF. The CDR3 nucleotides read TGTGCCAGCAGTTTGTTGGAGTTGAACACCGGGGAGCTGTTTTTT.

The chain links TRBV7-2 to TRBJ1-1; a possible D gene is TRBD1 (6 bases). Germline values: CDR1 SGHTA, CDR2 FQGNSA. CDR3 length equals 15 residues. With 5 bases removed from V and 7 bases from J, the gap between germline ends came to 20 bases. The CDR3: CASSPPSKKQGEAFF. The CDR3 nucleotides are TGTGCCAGCAGCCCTCCGTCCAAGAAACAGGGTGAAGCTTTCTTT.

This clone was counted a few times. The CDR3 loop is CAWSVLLGQHEQYF. The CDR3 nucleotides read TGTGCCTGGAGTGTACTGTTGGGACAGCACGAGCAGTACTTC. The chain employs TRBV30 and TRBJ2-7, with 7 bases fitting TRBD1. CDR1 and CDR2 (germline): GTSNPN, SVGIG (reference sequence). The CDR3 loop spans 14 amino acids. V shed 0 bases and J 5 bases; nucleotides not matched to a gene: 7.

The genes are TRBV25-1 and TRBJ1-2; D gene uncertain. The CDR3 covers 12 residues. Germline-derived CDR1 and CDR2 are MGHDK and SYGVNS. Trimming pared 0 bases from V and 8 bases from J, leaving 7 bases between. The DNA for the CDR3 is TGTGCCAGCAGTGAATATCTCGTGGGCTACACCTTC. It specifies CASSEYLVGYTF.

This chain connects TRBV6-6 to TRBJ2-5; D gene uncertain. Trimming removed 8 bases from V and 4 bases from J, with 14 bases in between. This CDR3 has 13 residues. From germline, CDR1 is MNHNY and CDR2 SVGAGI (reference sequence). CDR3 protein: CASALERRETQYF. Written as DNA, the CDR3 is TGTGCCAGCGCCCTAGAAAGGAGAGAGACCCAGTACTTC.

V usage is TRBV28 and J usage is TRBJ2-7; 11 bases line up with TRBD2. The CDR3 consists of 14 residues. In germline, CDR1 is MDHEN, CDR2 SYDVKM. The trim removed 5 bases at V and 4 bases at J, leaving 4 bases unmatched. In DNA form, the CDR3 reads TGTGCCAGCAGTGGGACTAGCGGAGAATACGAGCAGTACTTC. Its translation is CASSGTSGEYEQYF.

The chain couples TRBV27 to TRBJ2-1; 15 nucleotides agree with TRBD2. This CDR3 has 18 amino acids. The V and J ends lost 2 bases and 9 bases, in that order; junction bases with no gene match: 11. Germline V lookup: CDR1 MNHEY, CDR2 SMNVEV (reference sequence). The CDR3 nucleotides read TGTGCCAGCAGTTTAAGGTGGCGGTCGGGACTAGCGGGAGGTGAGCAGTTCTTC. Its translation is CASSLRWRSGLAGGEQFF.

The chain is built from TRBV11-2 and TRBJ2-5; 9 bases fit TRBD2. V lost 2 bases to trimming and J lost 4 bases; unmatched junction nucleotides: 5. This CDR3 contains 15 residues. Germline CDR1 SGHAT, CDR2 FQNNGV. CDR3 sequence (DNA): TGTGCCAGCAGCTTACTAGCGGGATTGGGAGAGACCCAGTACTTC. Translating it yields CASSLLAGLGETQYF.